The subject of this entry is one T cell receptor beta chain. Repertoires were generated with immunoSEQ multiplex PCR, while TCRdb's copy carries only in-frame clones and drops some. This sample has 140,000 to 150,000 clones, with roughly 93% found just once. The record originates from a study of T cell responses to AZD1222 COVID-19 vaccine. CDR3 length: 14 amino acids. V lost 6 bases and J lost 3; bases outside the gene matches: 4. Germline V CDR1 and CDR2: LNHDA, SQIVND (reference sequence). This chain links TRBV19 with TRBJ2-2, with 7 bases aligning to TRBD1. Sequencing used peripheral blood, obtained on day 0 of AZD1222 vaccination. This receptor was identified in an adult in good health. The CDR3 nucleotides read TGTGCCAGTAGGGGGACAGAGTACACCGGGGAGCTGTTTTTT. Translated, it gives CASRGTEYTGELFF.